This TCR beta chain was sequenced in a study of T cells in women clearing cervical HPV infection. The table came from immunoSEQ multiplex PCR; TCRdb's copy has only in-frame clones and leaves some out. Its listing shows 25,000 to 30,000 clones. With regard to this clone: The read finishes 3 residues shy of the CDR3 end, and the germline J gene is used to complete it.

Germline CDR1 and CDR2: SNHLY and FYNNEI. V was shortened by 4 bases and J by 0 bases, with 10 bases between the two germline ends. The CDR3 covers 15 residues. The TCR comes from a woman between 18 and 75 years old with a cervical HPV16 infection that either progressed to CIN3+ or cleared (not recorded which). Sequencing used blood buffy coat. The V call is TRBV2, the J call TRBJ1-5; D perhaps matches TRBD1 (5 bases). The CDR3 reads CASSGGEHSNQPQHF. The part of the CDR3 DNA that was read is TGTGCCAGCAGTGGGGGGGAGCATAGCAATCAGCCC.